Included here is one TCR beta chain sequence, with context. Its specific antigen is unknown. Base qualities are not at hand, and no much larger clone is one base apart. Collaborating institutions collected whole blood in K2EDTA tubes following their own protocols. For TCRbeta analysis, collaborators shipped samples in one of three forms: frozen whole blood, isolated PBMCs, or DNA extracted from either of those sample types. The data were taken from a study of blood T cell repertoires in COVID-19 (dated by TCRdb to the early 2020s). About the study as a whole: Samples from collaborators originated in the United States, Italy and Spain and spanned both the acute and convalescent phases of COVID-19. The material from the prospective study consisted of cDNA or gDNA derived from T cells, B-cell-depleted T cells, or PBMCs. Subjects who had been exposed to COVID-19, were actively infected with it, or had recovered from it provided the deeply sampled blood TCRbeta repertoires that made up the dataset. The repertoires were released in a freely available public database meant as a resource for research on the immune response to SARS-CoV-2. Samples were obtained from the ongoing ImmuneRACE study (first 160 participants) and from 1,254 subjects provided by 6 global collaborators. A de-identified subject ID, COVID-19 status, age in years and sex were almost always included in the sample metadata. HLA class I and class II types, where available, came from metadata supplied by the sample provider rather than from assay-based typing.

The CDR3 sequence holds 15 residues, the cysteine and phenylalanine included. Here the CDR3 DNA is all that survives: 45 bases in frame from base 1. The germline ends are 7 bases apart after V is trimmed by 4 bases and J by 0 bases. Based on the germline V gene, the CDR1 and CDR2 sequences are LGHNT and FRNRAP. TCRbeta CDR3 regions were amplified from genomic DNA using the immunoSEQ Assay, a bias-controlled multiplex PCR. The study's processing was this. Within the assay, amplification of reference gene primers was used to estimate how many nucleated cells each sample contained. Sequence reads were collapsed and filtered to measure the absolute abundance of every unique TCRbeta CDR3 rearrangement. For each sample, productive Simpson clonality was calculated as the square root of Simpson's diversity index across productive rearrangements. TCRdb holds this immuneACCESS table with in-frame rearrangements only. Some clones are missing; in checked studies, unresolved V genes explain under half, and the rest has no known cause. V, J and clone size are taken as reported in that table, and D and trimming were inferred from the DNA itself. Across this sample there are fewer than 250,000 clones, with about 83% seen only once. The ten largest clones add up to less than 4.5% of the sample.

The study at large found these results: The amount of clinical and demographic metadata varied by source and participant and was provided uncurated.

The receptor was isolated from a man aged 50 to 60 with acute or convalescent COVID-19. Sequencing was done on a sample of peripheral blood. In this chain, TRBV12-5 is recombined with TRBJ2-6; a tentative D match to TRBD2 spans 5 bases. The encoded CDR3 is CASGSGISGANVLTF. The bases are TGTGCTAGTGGTTCCGGGATCTCTGGGGCCAACGTCCTGACTTTC.